The 3 T cell receptor beta chains reported below all come from one sample, sequenced in a study of shared clonotypes between healthy human individuals. Using immunoSEQ multiplex PCR, the repertoire was profiled, and TCRdb retains in-frame clones only, with some absent. Of 1 million to 1.2 million clones listed, roughly 80% are singletons. The sample consisted of memory CD4+ T cells from PBMCs. Subset given: CD45RA-negative fraction. Receptors were obtained from a young man in good health. Some clones in this sample may be carry-over from other donors' samples.

This chain uses TRBV28 with TRBJ2-2, with D possibly matching TRBD1 (5 bases). The germline V gene has CDR1 MDHEN and CDR2 SYDVKM. This CDR3 has 15 amino acids. V was clipped by 7 bases and J by 1 base, with 13 bases between them. DNA for the CDR3: TGTGCCAGCAACTCAGGGTCCTTGAACACCGGGGAGCTGTTTTTT. Amino acids: CASNSGSLNTGELFF.

This chain uses TRBV30 with TRBJ1-2; D is perhaps TRBD1 (6 bases). This CDR3 is built from 13 residues. Germline CDR1 is GTSNPN and CDR2 is SVGIG (reference sequence). The germline V and J ends were trimmed by 3 bases and 7 bases, with 15 bases remaining between them. The CDR3 region has the DNA TGTGCCTGGAGGCTTGGGGGCGGTGGTGGCTACACCTTC. Its translation is CAWRLGGGGGYTF.

This rearrangement joins TRBV28 to TRBJ2-3; TRBD1 aligns across 7 bases. CDR1 is MDHEN, CDR2 SYDVKM, per germline. There are 14 residues in the CDR3. V lost 3 bases and J lost 3; bases outside the gene matches: 3. The CDR3 coding sequence is TGTGCCAGCAGTTTTCAACAGGGGACAGATACGCAGTATTTT. This sequence encodes CASSFQQGTDTQYF.